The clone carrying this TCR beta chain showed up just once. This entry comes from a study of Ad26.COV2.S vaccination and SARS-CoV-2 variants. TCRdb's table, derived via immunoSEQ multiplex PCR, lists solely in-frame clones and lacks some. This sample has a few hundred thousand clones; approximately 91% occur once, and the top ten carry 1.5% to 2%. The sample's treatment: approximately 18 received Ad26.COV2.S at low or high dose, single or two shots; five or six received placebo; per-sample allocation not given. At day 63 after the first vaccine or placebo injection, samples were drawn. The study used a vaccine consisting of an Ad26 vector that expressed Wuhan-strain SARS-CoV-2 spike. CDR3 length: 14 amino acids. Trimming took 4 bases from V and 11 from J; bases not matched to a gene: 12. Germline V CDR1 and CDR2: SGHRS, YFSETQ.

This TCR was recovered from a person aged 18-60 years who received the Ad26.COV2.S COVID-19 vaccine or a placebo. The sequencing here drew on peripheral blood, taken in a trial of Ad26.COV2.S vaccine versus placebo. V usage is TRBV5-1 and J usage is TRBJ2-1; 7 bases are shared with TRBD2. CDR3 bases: TGCGCCAGCAGCGACCCTGCCTCGGGGGGTAAGCAGTTCTTC. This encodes CASSDPASGGKQFF.